The T cell receptor beta chain under discussion was sequenced for a study of blood T cell repertoires in COVID-19. Across the whole study: The United States, Italy and Spain supplied acute and convalescent COVID-19 samples. From T cells, B-cell-depleted T cells, or PBMCs came the material, which was cDNA or gDNA.

The germline V gene has CDR1 MDHEN and CDR2 SYDVKM. The CDR3 is 20 amino acids. V lost 3 bases, J lost 4 bases, and 30 bases lay in between. Authors' analysis steps: Estimates of nucleated cell counts were drawn from the amplification of reference gene primers. Method: immunoSEQ multiplex PCR; TCRdb's copy keeps in-frame clones and lacks some. V, J and clone size are those of that table, while D and trimming were read from the DNA. The sample has 100,000 or so clones; around 83% are singletons. Sequencing was performed on peripheral blood. The gene calls are TRBV28 and TRBJ1-2, with D possibly matching TRBD1 (5 bases). The sequence was collected from a man aged 65-85 years with active or convalescent COVID-19. CDR3 nucleotides: TGTGCCAGCAGTTTCCAAGCCAGGAGGGGATCGAGGGCTTTAGGCTATGGCTACACCTTC. This codes for CASSFQARRGSRALGYGYTF.